A selection of T cell receptor beta chains follows, all from one sample in a study of CDR3 diversity in severe acne. MiXCR, run by TCRdb on the PCR reads, gives a single entry per CDR3 protein. Altogether some 84,000 distinct CDR3 sequences are present, approximately 51% being singletons, with the ten largest covering over 11%. The sample consisted of blood. These receptors all stem from a male donor in good health, without acne. CDR3s include the opening cysteine and the closing phenylalanine or tryptophan. A D gene is named only where the DNA matches it firmly. The listing skips clone size in some rows; elsewhere it reads once, few, many or a size class.

J gene,clone size,D gene,V gene,CDR3 DNA,CDR3 protein
TRBJ2-1,-,-,TRBV20-1,TGCAGTGCTAGAGTGGTGGTAGGGGGCTCCTACAATGAGCAGTTCTTC,CSARVVVGGSYNEQFF
TRBJ2-7,few,TRBD1,TRBV24-1,TGTGCCACCAGTGATCCGGGGACAGAGCGAGGCGAGCAGTACTTC,CATSDPGTERGEQYF
TRBJ1-4,-,-,TRBV19,TGTGCCAGTACTGAAGGGACTAATGAAAAACTGTTTTTT,CASTEGTNEKLFF
TRBJ2-6,-,-,TRBV24-1,TGTGCCACCAGTGAGTCTGGGGCCAACGTCCTGGCTTTC,CATSESGANVLAF
TRBJ2-1,-,-,TRBV13,TGTGCCAGCAGCTTAGGCCAGGCTAGCAATGAGCAGTTCTTC,CASSLGQASNEQFF
TRBJ1-2,few,-,TRBV6-5,TGTGCCAGCAGTTACAGGACGGACTATGGCTACACCTTC,CASSYRTDYGYTF
TRBJ2-7,-,-,TRBV11-2,TGTGCCAGCAGCCAGGGTAACCCCTACGAGCAGTACTTC,CASSQGNPYEQYF
TRBJ1-1,once,-,TRBV7-9,TGTGCCAGCAGCTTCGAAATGGGTGAAGCTTTCTTT,CASSFEMGEAFF
TRBJ2-3,-,TRBD2,TRBV2,TGTGCCAGCAGGCCGGGACTATCCACAGATACGCAGTATTTT,CASRPGLSTDTQYF
TRBJ2-3,many,-,TRBV9,TGTGCCAGCAGTCAAGCGAGAGGGGGGGGGGATACGCAGTATTTT,CASSQARGGGDTQYF
TRBJ2-5,many,-,TRBV5-1,TGCGCCAGCAGCTTGAGGGAGCAAGAGACCCAGTACTTC,CASSLREQETQYF
TRBJ1-1,-,-,TRBV5-4,TGTGCCAGCAGCTATGTCGGCACTGAAGCTTTCTTT,CASSYVGTEAFF
TRBJ1-1,few,-,TRBV29-1,TGCAGCGTTGAACGGGGAGAAGCCACTGAAGCTTTCTTT,CSVERGEATEAFF
TRBJ1-2,-,-,TRBV29-1,TGCAGCGTTTTTTTCGGGGAATCACAAGGCTACACCTTC,CSVFFGESQGYTF
TRBJ2-5,-,TRBD2,TRBV14,TGTGCCAGCAGCCCCGGACTAGCGGGAGGAGAGACCCAGTACTTC,CASSPGLAGGETQYF
TRBJ1-1,few,-,TRBV13,TGTGCCAGCAGCCCCGAAGGCGAAGAAGCTTTCTTT,CASSPEGEEAFF
TRBJ1-1,few,-,TRBV5-5,TGTGCCAGCAGCCGCTACGACCCCACTGAAGCTTTCTTT,CASSRYDPTEAFF
TRBJ1-5,-,TRBD1,TRBV7-2,TGTGCCAGCGGCAGACAGGGAGGTAATCAGCCCCAGCATTTT,CASGRQGGNQPQHF
TRBJ1-6,-,TRBD1,TRBV7-9,TGTGCCAGCAGCTTTCCAGGGGGCATCGGCTCCTATAATTCACCCCTCCACTTT,CASSFPGGIGSYNSPLHF
TRBJ1-1,many,TRBD1,TRBV20-1,TGCAGTGCTAGAACCGGGGCAGGGGGCATGAACACTGAAGCTTTCTTT,CSARTGAGGMNTEAFF
TRBJ2-1,-,TRBD2,TRBV7-3,TGTGCCAGTAGCTTGCCCGGGACTAGCGGGAGCAATGAGCAGTTCTTC,CASSLPGTSGSNEQFF
TRBJ2-7,many,TRBD1,TRBV12-5,TGTGCTAGTGGTTCGCTGATGAGACAGGGTTACGAGCAGTACTTC,CASGSLMRQGYEQYF
TRBJ2-7,many,TRBD1,TRBV12-3/TRBV12-4,TGTGCCAGCAGTTACCGGACAGGCCGCCAGACCTACGAGCAGTACTTC,CASSYRTGRQTYEQYF
TRBJ2-7,-,TRBD2,TRBV12-3/TRBV12-4,TGTGCCAGCAGTTTAAGCGGGAGAGACGAGCAGTACTTC,CASSLSGRDEQYF
TRBJ1-3,-,-,TRBV6-1,TGTGCCAGCAGTGAAAAGTGGGGGCCTGGAAACACCATATATTTT,CASSEKWGPGNTIYF
TRBJ1-1,-,-,TRBV2,TGTGCCAGCAGTGTAAGGGACAAGAACACTGAAGCTCTCTTT,CASSVRDKNTEALF
TRBJ2-5,many,-,TRBV30,TGTGCCTGGAGTCTTAGGGAGACCCAGTACTTC,CAWSLRETQYF
TRBJ1-5,many,TRBD1,TRBV7-8,TGTGCCAGCAGCTTCGAAGTAGGGACAGGTGGAAATCAGCCCCAGCATTTT,CASSFEVGTGGNQPQHF
TRBJ1-6,-,-,TRBV20-1,TGCAGTGCTAGAGACGCGGGAACCGACTATAATTCACCCCTCCACTTT,CSARDAGTDYNSPLHF
TRBJ2-5,-,TRBD2,TRBV20-1,TGCAGTGCTAGAGATACTCTGGGACTAGCGGATCAAGAGACCCAGTACTTC,CSARDTLGLADQETQYF
TRBJ2-7,-,-,TRBV7-9,TGTGCCTGGAGCTGGGAGCTGGGGTACTACGAGCAGTACTTC,CAWSWELGYYEQYF
TRBJ2-2,-,-,TRBV29-1,TGCAGCGTAGTATTAGGTTCTAACACCGGGGAGCTGTTTTTT,CSVVLGSNTGELFF
TRBJ1-1,many,-,TRBV29-1,TGCAGTCTTCGGGTAAACACTGAAGCTTTCTTT,CSLRVNTEAFF
TRBJ2-3,-,-,TRBV20-1,TGCAGTGCTAGAGATCCCCAACGGACTATGAACACAGATACGCAGTATTTT,CSARDPQRTMNTDTQYF
TRBJ1-2,many,-,TRBV19,TGTGCCAGTAGTTTCTTCGCGGGTGGCTACACCTTC,CASSFFAGGYTF
TRBJ2-7,-,TRBD2,TRBV2,TGTGCCAGCAGGGGGACTAGCGGGAGATCCTACGAGCAGTACTTC,CASRGTSGRSYEQYF
TRBJ2-7,-,-,TRBV6-4,TGTGCCAGCAGCCTGGGGCGGGGAACATACGAGCAGTACTTC,CASSLGRGTYEQYF
TRBJ2-5,many,-,TRBV27,TGTGCCAGCAGAACAGGGATAGTAGAGGAGACCCAGTACTTC,CASRTGIVEETQYF
TRBJ1-1,-,-,TRBV2,TGTGCCAGCATTGTTCGGTCCACTGAAGCTTTCTTT,CASIVRSTEAFF
TRBJ2-7,few,TRBD2,TRBV10-3,TGTGCCATCATGCCTAGCGGGGGAAGCTCCTACGAGCAGTACTTC,CAIMPSGGSSYEQYF
TRBJ2-2,-,-,TRBV19,TGTGCCAGTAGTATCGTATTTTCGGACGCCAACACCGGGGAGCTGTTTTTT,CASSIVFSDANTGELFF
TRBJ1-2,many,-,TRBV28,TGTGCCAGCAGTGACCGTAACTATGGCTACACCTTC,CASSDRNYGYTF
TRBJ2-5,many,TRBD2,TRBV6-4,TGTGCCAGCAGTGAGCCTAGCGGGAAGGGGTACCAAGAGACCCAGTACTTC,CASSEPSGKGYQETQYF
TRBJ1-4,-,TRBD1,TRBV6-5,TGTGCCAGCAGTCGACTCCGGGACAGGGGGCGATTTGGGGAAAAACTGTTTTTT,CASSRLRDRGRFGEKLFF
TRBJ2-7,-,TRBD1,TRBV29-1,TGCAGCGTCAATGGACAGGGCTCCACCGAGCAGTACTTC,CSVNGQGSTEQYF
TRBJ1-6,few,TRBD1,TRBV4-1,TGCGCCAGCAGCCCCTCCAGGGGGACTGATTCACCCCTCCACTTT,CASSPSRGTDSPLHF
TRBJ1-2,few,-,TRBV7-9,TGTGCCAGCAGCTTAGTCCCGGGGAGGAAAGGCTACACCTTC,CASSLVPGRKGYTF
TRBJ2-6,many,TRBD1,TRBV5-8,TGTGCCAGCAGCTTAGGACAGGGGAAGGCTGGGGCCAACGTCCTGACTTTC,CASSLGQGKAGANVLTF